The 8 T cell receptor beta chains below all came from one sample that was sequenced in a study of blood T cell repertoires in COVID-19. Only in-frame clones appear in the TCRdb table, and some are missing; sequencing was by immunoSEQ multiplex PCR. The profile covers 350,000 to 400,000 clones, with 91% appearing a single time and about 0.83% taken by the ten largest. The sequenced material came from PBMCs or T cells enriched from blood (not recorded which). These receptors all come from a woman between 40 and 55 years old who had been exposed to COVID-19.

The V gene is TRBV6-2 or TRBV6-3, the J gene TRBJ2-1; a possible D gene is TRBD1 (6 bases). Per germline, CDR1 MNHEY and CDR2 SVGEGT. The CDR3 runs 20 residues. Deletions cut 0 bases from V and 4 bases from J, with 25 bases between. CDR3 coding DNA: TGTGCCAGCAGTTACTCGACGGACCCCGAAGGGGGTTACCTTTACAATGAGCAGTTCTTC. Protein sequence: CASSYSTDPEGGYLYNEQFF.

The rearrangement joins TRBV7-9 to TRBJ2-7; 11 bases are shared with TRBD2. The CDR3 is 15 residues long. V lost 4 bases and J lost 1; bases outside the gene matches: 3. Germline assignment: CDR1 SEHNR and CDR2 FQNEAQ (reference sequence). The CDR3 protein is CASSSTSGASYEQYF. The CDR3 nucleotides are TGTGCCAGCAGCTCGACTAGCGGGGCATCCTACGAGCAGTACTTC.

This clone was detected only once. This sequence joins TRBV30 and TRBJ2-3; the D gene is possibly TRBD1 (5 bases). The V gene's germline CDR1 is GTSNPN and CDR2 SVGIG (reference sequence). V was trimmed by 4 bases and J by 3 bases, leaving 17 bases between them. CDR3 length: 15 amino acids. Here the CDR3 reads CAWIGRARATDTQYF. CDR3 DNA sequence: TGTGCCTGGATTGGCCGGGCCAGGGCTACAGATACGCAGTATTTT.

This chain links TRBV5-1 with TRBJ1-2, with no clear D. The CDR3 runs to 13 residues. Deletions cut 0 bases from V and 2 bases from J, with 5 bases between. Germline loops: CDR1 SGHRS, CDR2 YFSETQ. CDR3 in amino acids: CASSLEENYGYTF. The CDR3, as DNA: TGCGCCAGCAGCTTGGAAGAGAACTATGGCTACACCTTC.

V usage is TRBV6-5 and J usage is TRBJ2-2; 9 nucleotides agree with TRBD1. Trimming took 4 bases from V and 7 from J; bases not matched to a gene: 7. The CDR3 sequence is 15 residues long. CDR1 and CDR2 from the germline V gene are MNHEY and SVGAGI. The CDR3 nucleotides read TGTGCCAGCAGTTCGGGACAGGGAGGAGGCGGGGAGCTGTTTTTT. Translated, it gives CASSSGQGGGGELFF.

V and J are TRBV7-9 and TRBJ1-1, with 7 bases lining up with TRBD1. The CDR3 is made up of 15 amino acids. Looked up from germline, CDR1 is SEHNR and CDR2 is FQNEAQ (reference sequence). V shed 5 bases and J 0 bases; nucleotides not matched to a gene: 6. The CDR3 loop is CASSTGVTMNTEAFF. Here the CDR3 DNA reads TGTGCCAGCAGCACAGGGGTGACAATGAACACTGAAGCTTTCTTT.

The CDR3 DNA follows: TGTGCCAGCAGCTCAGGGGATGACACCGGGGAGCTGTTTTTT. As protein: CASSSGDDTGELFF. The chain carries TRBV9 and TRBJ2-2; D might be TRBD1 (6 bases). V lost 4 bases, J lost 3 bases, and 10 bases lay in between. The CDR3 sequence is 14 residues long. CDR1 is SGDLS and CDR2 is YYNGEE in the germline V gene.

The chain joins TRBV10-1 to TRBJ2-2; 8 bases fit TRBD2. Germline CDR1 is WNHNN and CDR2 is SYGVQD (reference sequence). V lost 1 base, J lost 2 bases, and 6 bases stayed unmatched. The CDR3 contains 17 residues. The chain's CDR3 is CASSEYLAGPNTGELFF. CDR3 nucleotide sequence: TGCGCCAGCAGTGAGTACCTAGCGGGCCCCAACACCGGGGAGCTGTTTTTT.